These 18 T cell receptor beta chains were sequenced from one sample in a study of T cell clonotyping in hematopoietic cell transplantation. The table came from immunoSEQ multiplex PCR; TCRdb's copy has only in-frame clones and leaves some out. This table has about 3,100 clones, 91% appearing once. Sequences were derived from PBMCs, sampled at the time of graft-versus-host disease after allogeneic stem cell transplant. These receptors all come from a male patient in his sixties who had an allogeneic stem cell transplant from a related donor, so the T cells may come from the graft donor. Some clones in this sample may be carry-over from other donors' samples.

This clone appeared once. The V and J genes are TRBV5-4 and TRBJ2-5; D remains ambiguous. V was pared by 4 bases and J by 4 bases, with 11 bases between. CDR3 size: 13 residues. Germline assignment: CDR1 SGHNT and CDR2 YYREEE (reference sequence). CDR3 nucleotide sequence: TGTGCCAGCAGCCCGTGGTTGGGAGAGACCCAGTACTTC. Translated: CASSPWLGETQYF. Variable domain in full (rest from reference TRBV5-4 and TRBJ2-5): ETGVTQSPTHLIKTRGQQVTLRCSSQSGHNTVSWYQQALGQGPQFIFQYYREEENGRGNFPPRFSGLQFPNYSSELNVNALELDDSALYLCASSPWLGETQYFGPGTRLLVL.

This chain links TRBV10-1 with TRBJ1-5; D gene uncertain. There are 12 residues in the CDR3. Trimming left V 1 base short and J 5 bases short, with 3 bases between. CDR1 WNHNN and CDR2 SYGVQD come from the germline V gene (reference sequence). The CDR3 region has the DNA TGCGCCAGCAGTGAGTATTATCAGCCCCAGCATTTT. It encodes CASSEYYQPQHF.

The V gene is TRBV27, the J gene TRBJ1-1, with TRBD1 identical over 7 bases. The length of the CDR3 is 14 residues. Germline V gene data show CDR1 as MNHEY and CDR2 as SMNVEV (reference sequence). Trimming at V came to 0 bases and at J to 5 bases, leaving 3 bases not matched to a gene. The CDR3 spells CASSLSAQGTEAFF. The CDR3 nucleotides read TGTGCCAGCAGTTTATCCGCACAGGGGACTGAAGCTTTCTTT.

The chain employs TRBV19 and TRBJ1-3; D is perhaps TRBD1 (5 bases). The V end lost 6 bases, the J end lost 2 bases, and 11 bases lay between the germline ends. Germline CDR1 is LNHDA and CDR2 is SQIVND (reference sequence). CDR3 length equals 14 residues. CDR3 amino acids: CASSLGGAGNTIYF. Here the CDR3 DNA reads TGTGCCAGTAGCCTGGGGGGGGCTGGAAACACCATATATTTT.

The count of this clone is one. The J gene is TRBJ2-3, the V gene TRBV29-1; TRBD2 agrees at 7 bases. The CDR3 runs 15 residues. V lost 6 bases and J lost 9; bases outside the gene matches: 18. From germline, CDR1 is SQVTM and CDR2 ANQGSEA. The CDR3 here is CSVGGGFGGEGTQYF. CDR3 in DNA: TGCAGCGTGGGGGGGGGTTTCGGTGGCGAAGGGACGCAGTATTTT.

In DNA, the CDR3 is TGCGCCAGCAGCTTGGAGGGCTCTATGAACACTGAAGCTTTCTTT. It encodes CASSLEGSMNTEAFF. The chain joins TRBV5-1 to TRBJ1-1, with D unclear. The CDR3 spans 15 residues. The V end was cut by 0 bases, the J end by 0 bases, with 9 bases between. Germline CDR1 SGHRS, CDR2 YFSETQ.

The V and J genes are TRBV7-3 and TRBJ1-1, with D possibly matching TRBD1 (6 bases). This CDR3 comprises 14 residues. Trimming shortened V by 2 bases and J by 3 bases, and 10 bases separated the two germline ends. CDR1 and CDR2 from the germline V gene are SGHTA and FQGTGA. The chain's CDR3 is CASSLGGRDTEAFF. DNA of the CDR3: TGTGCCAGCAGCTTAGGGGGCCGGGACACTGAAGCTTTCTTT.

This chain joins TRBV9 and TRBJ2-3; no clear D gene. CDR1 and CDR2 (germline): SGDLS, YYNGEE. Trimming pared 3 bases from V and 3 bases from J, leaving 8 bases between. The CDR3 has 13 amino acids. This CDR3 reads CASSESPTDTQYF. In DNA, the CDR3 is TGTGCCAGCAGCGAATCCCCGACAGATACGCAGTATTTT.

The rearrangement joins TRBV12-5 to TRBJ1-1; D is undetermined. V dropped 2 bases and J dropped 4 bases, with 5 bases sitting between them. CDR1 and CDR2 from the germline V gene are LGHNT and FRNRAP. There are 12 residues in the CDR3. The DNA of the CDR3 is TGTGCTAGTGGTTTGCACGGCACTGAAGCTTTCTTT. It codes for CASGLHGTEAFF. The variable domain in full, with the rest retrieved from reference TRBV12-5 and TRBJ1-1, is DARVTQTPRHKVTEMGQEVTMRCQPILGHNTVFWYRQTMMQGLELLAYFRNRAPLDDSGMPKDRFSAEMPDATLATLKIQPSEPRDSAVYFCASGLHGTEAFFGQGTRLTVV.

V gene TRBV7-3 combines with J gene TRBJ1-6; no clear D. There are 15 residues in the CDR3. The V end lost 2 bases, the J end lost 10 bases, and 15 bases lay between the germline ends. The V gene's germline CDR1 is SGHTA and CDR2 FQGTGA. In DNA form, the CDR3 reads TGTGCCAGCAGCTTATTAGCGGGATATAGATCACCCCTCCACTTT. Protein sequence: CASSLLAGYRSPLHF.

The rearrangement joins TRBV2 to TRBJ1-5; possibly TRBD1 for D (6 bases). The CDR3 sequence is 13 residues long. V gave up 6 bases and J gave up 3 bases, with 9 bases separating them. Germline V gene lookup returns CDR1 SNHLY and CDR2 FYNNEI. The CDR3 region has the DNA TGTGCCAGCAGCCGGGACATCAATCAGCCCCAGCATTTT. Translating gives CASSRDINQPQHF.

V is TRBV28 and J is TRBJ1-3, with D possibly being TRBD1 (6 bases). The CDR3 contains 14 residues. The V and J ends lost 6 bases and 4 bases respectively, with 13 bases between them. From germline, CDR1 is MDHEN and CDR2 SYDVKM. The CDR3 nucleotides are TGTGCCAGCAGCAGGGGCGATCCCGGAAACACCATATATTTT. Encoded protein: CASSRGDPGNTIYF.

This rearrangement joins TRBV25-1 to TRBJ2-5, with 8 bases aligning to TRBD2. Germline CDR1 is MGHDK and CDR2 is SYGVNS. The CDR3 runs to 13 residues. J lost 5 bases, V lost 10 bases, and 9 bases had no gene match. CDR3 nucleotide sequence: TGTGCCACCGGGGGGGTAGCGGGGGAGACCCAGTACTTC. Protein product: CATGGVAGETQYF.

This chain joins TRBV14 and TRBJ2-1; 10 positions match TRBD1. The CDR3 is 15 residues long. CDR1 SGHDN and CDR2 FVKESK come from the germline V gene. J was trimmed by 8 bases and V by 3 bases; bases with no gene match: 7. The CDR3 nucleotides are TGTGCCAGCAGCCAGGAGTGGGACAGGGGATATGAGCAGTTCTTC. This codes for CASSQEWDRGYEQFF.

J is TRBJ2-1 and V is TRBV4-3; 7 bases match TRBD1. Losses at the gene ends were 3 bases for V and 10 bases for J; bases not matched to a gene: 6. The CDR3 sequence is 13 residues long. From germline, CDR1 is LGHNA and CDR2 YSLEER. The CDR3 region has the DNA TGCGCCAGCAGCCAGATAGGGGGCAGGGAGCAGTTCTTC. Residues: CASSQIGGREQFF.

The DNA of the CDR3 is TGTGCCAGCAGCTTTGGGGGACGTGAGCAGTTCTTC. Protein sequence: CASSFGGREQFF. The V gene is TRBV11-2, the J gene TRBJ2-1; D may correspond to TRBD1 or TRBD2 (5 bases each). This CDR3 comprises 12 residues. Germline V gene lookup returns CDR1 SGHAT and CDR2 FQNNGV. Trimming took off 3 bases at V and 9 bases at J, with 9 bases between the two ends. The variable domain in full, completed from reference TRBV11-2 and TRBJ2-1, reads EAGVAQSPRYKIIEKRQSVAFWCNPISGHATLYWYQQILGQGPKLLIQFQNNGVVDDSQLPKDRFSAERLKGVDSTLKIQPAKLEDSAVYLCASSFGGREQFFGPGTRLTVL.

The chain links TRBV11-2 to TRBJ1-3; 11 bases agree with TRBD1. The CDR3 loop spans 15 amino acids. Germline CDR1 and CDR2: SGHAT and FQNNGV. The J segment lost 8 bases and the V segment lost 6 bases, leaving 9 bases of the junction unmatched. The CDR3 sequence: CASRDRGTGGDTIYF. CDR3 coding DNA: TGTGCCAGCAGGGACCGGGGGACAGGGGGGGACACCATATATTTT.

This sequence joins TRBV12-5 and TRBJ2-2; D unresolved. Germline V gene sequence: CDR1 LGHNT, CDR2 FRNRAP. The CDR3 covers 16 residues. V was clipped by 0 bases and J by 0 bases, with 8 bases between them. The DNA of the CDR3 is TGTGCTAGTGGTTTGGTATTGGTCGCGAACACCGGGGAGCTGTTTTTT. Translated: CASGLVLVANTGELFF.